The rows below give T cell receptor beta chains drawn from one sample of a study of T cells in narcolepsy. Using immunoSEQ multiplex PCR, the repertoire was profiled, and TCRdb retains in-frame clones only, with some absent. The profile shows tens of thousands of clones, approximately 85% of them singletons. Source material: memory (CD45RA-) CD4+ T cells from blood. These receptors originate from a human donor in good health. CDR3s include the opening cysteine and the closing phenylalanine or tryptophan. D genes are given only for firm matches. Some rows mark clone size as missing; the rest say once, few, many or name a class of expanded clone.

TRBV10-3,-,TRBD2,TRBJ2-3,TGTGCCATCAAGGCTAGCGGGCCCACAGATACGCAGTATTTT,CAIKASGPTDTQYF
TRBV7-6,-,TRBD1,TRBJ1-3,TGTGCCAGCAGCAAGGACAGGGCACGAAACACCATATATTTT,CASSKDRARNTIYF
TRBV28,-,-,TRBJ2-7,TGTGCCAGCAAGGGGCCGGGAAGGGGGGCTTACGAGCAGTACTTC,CASKGPGRGAYEQYF
TRBV25-1,-,TRBD1,TRBJ1-2,TGTGCCAGCAGAAAGGGACAGGGGCTCTATGGCTACACCTTC,CASRKGQGLYGYTF
TRBV11-2,once,TRBD1,TRBJ1-2,TGTGCCAGCAGCCAGGACAGGGGGACCTATGGCTACACCTTC,CASSQDRGTYGYTF
TRBV6-6,once,TRBD2,TRBJ2-1,TGTGCCAGCAGCCCGGGCGCTAGCGGGGGCTATGAGCAGTTCTTC,CASSPGASGGYEQFF
TRBV7-9,-,-,TRBJ2-3,TGTGCCAGCAGCTTAGTTTCCAAGAACACAGATACGCAGTATTTT,CASSLVSKNTDTQYF
TRBV5-6,-,-,TRBJ1-1,TGTGCCAGCAGCTTGGGGGACGGACATGAAGCTTTCTTT,CASSLGDGHEAFF
TRBV19,-,-,TRBJ1-5,TGTGCCAGTAGTGGATTGAATCAGCCCCAGCATTTT,CASSGLNQPQHF
TRBV5-4,-,-,TRBJ1-2,TGTGCCAGCAGCCCCACGGGGGGAAATGGCTACACCTTC,CASSPTGGNGYTF
TRBV18,-,-,TRBJ1-1,TGTGCCAGCTCACCTTTCACTGAGAACACTGAAGCTTTCTTT,CASSPFTENTEAFF
TRBV5-1,-,TRBD1,TRBJ1-1,TGCGCCAGCAGTAGGGACAGGGCGAACACTGAAGCTTTCTTT,CASSRDRANTEAFF
TRBV6-5,-,-,TRBJ1-2,TGTGCCAGCAGCAATTACAGACCTCCTAACTATGGCTACACCTTC,CASSNYRPPNYGYTF
TRBV19,-,-,TRBJ2-7,TGTGCCAGTAGTAATCCAGGGTCATACGAGCAGTACTTC,CASSNPGSYEQYF
TRBV10-2,-,-,TRBJ2-7,TGCGCCAGCAGTAAGGAAATAACTAGCTACGAGCAGTACTTC,CASSKEITSYEQYF
TRBV12-5,-,TRBD1,TRBJ1-1,TGTGCTAGTGGTTTGGTCGTCTCGGGGACAGTTGAAGCTTTCTTT,CASGLVVSGTVEAFF
TRBV27,-,-,TRBJ2-5,TGTGCCAGCATCCATCACAGGGTTGGCTCCCAAGAGACCCAGTACTTC,CASIHHRVGSQETQYF
TRBV6-1,-,TRBD2,TRBJ2-5,TGTGCCAGCAGTGACGGGACTAGTTCGGAGACCCAGTACTTC,CASSDGTSSETQYF
TRBV27,-,TRBD1,TRBJ1-3,TGTGCCAGCAGTTTAAAGGCCCCCGGCAGGACAGGGTTCTCTGGAAACACCATATATTTT,CASSLKAPGRTGFSGNTIYF
TRBV7-2,-,-,TRBJ2-7,TGTGCCAGCAGCGTCACAGGGTCGTCCTACGAGCAGTACTTC,CASSVTGSSYEQYF
TRBV5-6,few,TRBD2,TRBJ2-1,TGTGCCAGCAGCCCGGGGACTAGCGGGGTCTGGGATGAGCAGTTCTTC,CASSPGTSGVWDEQFF